The clone carrying this T cell receptor (beta chain) was counted a single time. V was trimmed by 2 bases and J by 0 bases, leaving 15 bases between them. Germline V CDR1 and CDR2: GTSNPN, SVGIG (reference sequence). The CDR3 is 16 amino acids. The entry originates in a study of PD-1 blockade in mismatch repair-deficient tumors. Study information: Enrolled about 2012-2016, patients had progressing, pretreated mismatch repair-deficient cancers of approximately 13 types.

Method: immunoSEQ multiplex PCR; TCRdb's copy keeps in-frame clones and lacks some. The sample lists 15,000 or so clones, about 79% occurring once. Sequences were derived from PBMCs, sampled approximately 15 weeks after starting pembrolizumab. This chain connects TRBV30 to TRBJ2-3; D is unresolved. The source is an adult with mismatch repair-deficient cancer. The CDR3 protein is CAWSRTLARSTDTQYF. CDR3 sequence (DNA): TGTGCCTGGAGTAGAACTTTAGCCCGGAGCACAGATACGCAGTATTTT.